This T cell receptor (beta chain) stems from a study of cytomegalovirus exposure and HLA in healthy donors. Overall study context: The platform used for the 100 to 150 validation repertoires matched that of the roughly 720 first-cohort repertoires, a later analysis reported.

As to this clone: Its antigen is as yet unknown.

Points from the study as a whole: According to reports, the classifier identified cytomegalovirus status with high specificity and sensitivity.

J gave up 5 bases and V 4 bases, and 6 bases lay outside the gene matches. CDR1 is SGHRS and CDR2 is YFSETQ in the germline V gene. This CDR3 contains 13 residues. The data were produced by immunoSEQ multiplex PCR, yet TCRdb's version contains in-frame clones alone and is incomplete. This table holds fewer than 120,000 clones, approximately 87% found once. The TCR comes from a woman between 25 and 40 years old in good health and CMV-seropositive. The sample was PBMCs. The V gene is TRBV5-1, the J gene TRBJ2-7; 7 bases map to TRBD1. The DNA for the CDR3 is TGCGCCAGCAGCACCGGACAGGTCCACGAGCAGTACTTC. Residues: CASSTGQVHEQYF.